This T cell receptor (beta chain) is from a study of blood T cells in healthy people across ages. Findings and caveats of the study: Per million T cells, the diversity of TCR beta decreased roughly linearly as age advanced.

Through a sample-barcoded 5' primer and a J-beta primer mix, a second PCR was run for roughly 6 to 12 cycles. TCRdb re-called the 5' RACE reads with MiXCR, one entry per CDR3 protein. The table has almost 550,000 distinct CDR3 sequences, 24% seen once. Note on this clonotype: Its specificity is not known.

The CDR3 loop spans 13 amino acids. Germline loops: CDR1 LNHDA, CDR2 SQIVND (reference sequence). Trimming at V came to 3 bases and at J to 10 bases, leaving 4 bases not matched to a gene. The sample also formed part of further work on T cells of mothers and their children.

The sequencing sample was made of blood. The chain is built from TRBV19 and TRBJ1-4; 8 positions agree with TRBD1. The sequence was obtained from a boy aged 5-17 years in good health. The CDR3 sequence is CASSIDRGGKLFF. In nucleotides, the CDR3 is TGTGCCAGTAGTATCGACAGGGGTGGAAAACTGTTTTTT.